This T cell receptor beta chain was sequenced during a study of vaccination and CD4 T cells after COVID-19. Study-level results: The median SARS-CoV-2-reactive clonotype number increased from approximately 21 to 40, without statistical significance.

Once obtained from cultured CD4+ T cells, the DNA was sequenced using the Oncomine TCR Beta short-read assay. From the PCR reads, TCRdb called clonotypes with MiXCR, one entry per CDR3 protein. Of about 15,000 distinct CDR3 sequences in the sample, roughly half were seen once. Sample treatment: roughly 11-day PBMC culture with coronavirus spike peptide pools or control peptides (ViraFEST assay). Expansion of antigen-specific T cells with peptide pools by ViraFEST preceded sequencing of TCRs. V shed 2 bases and J 4 bases; nucleotides not matched to a gene: 12. CDR1 is MNHEY and CDR2 is SVGAGI in the germline V gene. The CDR3 extends over 18 amino acids. Note on this clonotype: The antigen remains unidentified.

The TCR originated in a human donor who had recovered from COVID-19. The rearrangement uses TRBV6-5 and TRBJ2-7; 12 nucleotides align to TRBD2. This specimen consisted of CD4+ T cells from blood, cultured in vitro, obtained before SARS-CoV-2 vaccination. Here the CDR3 reads CASSYSSTGLAGRYEQYF. CDR3 nucleotide sequence: TGTGCCAGCAGTTACAGTTCTACCGGACTAGCGGGAAGGTACGAGCAGTACTTC.